These 32 T cell receptor beta chains came from one sample sequenced in a study of PD-1 blockade in classical Hodgkin lymphoma. Time point of the sample: cycle 4 day 1 (C4D1), after less than 7 weeks of nivolumab. All patients relapsed after autologous stem cell transplantation, and brentuximab vedotin exposure varied. Sequencing used immunoSEQ multiplex PCR; TCRdb keeps in-frame clones, though not all of them. The table has 25,000 to 35,000 clones, around 80% seen once; the top ten hold less than 20%. The sample was peripheral blood mononuclear cells (PBMCs), taken before the fourth cycle of nivolumab. Receptor source: a human donor with classical Hodgkin lymphoma.

The chain uses TRBV4-3 and TRBJ1-4; D is perhaps TRBD1 (5 bases). The V and J ends lost 4 bases and 2 bases respectively, with 11 bases between them. Germline-derived CDR1 and CDR2 are LGHNA and YSLEER. The CDR3 covers 15 residues. The CDR3 sequence is CASSRGTFTNEKLFF. For the CDR3, the DNA is TGCGCCAGCAGCCGAGGGACGTTTACTAATGAAAAACTGTTTTTT.

The V and J genes are TRBV27 and TRBJ2-2, with 7 bases that match TRBD1. The junction had 1 base not matched to a gene; V was cut back by 6 bases and J by 0 bases. CDR3 length equals 14 residues. Germline V gene lookup returns CDR1 MNHEY and CDR2 SMNVEV (reference sequence). The CDR3 is CASRQGTNTGELFF. In nucleotides, the CDR3 is TGTGCCAGCAGACAGGGGACGAACACCGGGGAGCTGTTTTTT.

The chain carries TRBV6-5 and TRBJ2-7, with a tentative D call TRBD2 (6 bases). Trimming took 2 bases from V and 0 from J, leaving 11 bases between them. Per the germline V gene, CDR1 is MNHEY and CDR2 is SVGAGI. The CDR3 loop spans 15 amino acids. Here the CDR3 reads CASSYGTLFSYEQYF. Here the CDR3 DNA reads TGTGCCAGCAGTTACGGGACTCTCTTCTCCTACGAGCAGTACTTC.

The chain uses TRBV6-5 and TRBJ2-5; TRBD1 matches 8 bases. The J call may not be correct, given that the DNA end is closer to TRBJ2-7. The CDR3 consists of 13 residues. Per germline, CDR1 MNHEY and CDR2 SVGAGI. CDR3 sequence (DNA): TGTGCCAGCACGGCAGGGGGCTGGGACGAGCAGTACTTC. Protein sequence: CASTAGGWDEQYF.

This clone came up once. The chain has TRBV7-2 and TRBJ2-1; 7 bases line up with TRBD2. Germline trimming cut 8 bases from V and 10 bases from J; bases unmatched to any gene: 8. The CDR3 sequence is 12 residues long. Germline V gives CDR1 SGHTA, CDR2 FQGNSA. The CDR3 is CASGTEAGEQFF. CDR3 nucleotide sequence: TGTGCCAGCGGAACCGAAGCGGGGGAGCAGTTCTTC.

Comment on this clone: This specimen includes other DNA sequences encoding the same CDR3. The chain carries TRBV9 and TRBJ2-5, with 9 bases matching TRBD2. Germline V gives CDR1 SGDLS, CDR2 YYNGEE. The CDR3 extends over 16 amino acids. J was trimmed by 5 bases and V by 0 bases; bases with no gene match: 8. The CDR3, as DNA: TGTGCCAGCAGCGTAGTGGGCGGGGGGGGGTGGGAGACCCAGTACTTC. This codes for CASSVVGGGGWETQYF. Full variable domain (rest looked up from reference TRBV9 and TRBJ2-5): DSGVTQTPKHLITATGQRVTLRCSPRSGDLSVYWYQQSLDQGLQFLIQYYNGEERAKGNILERFSAQQFPDLHSELNLSSLELGDSALYFCASSVVGGGGWETQYFGPGTRLLVL.

The rearrangement joins TRBV7-6 to TRBJ1-2, with D perhaps matching TRBD1 (5 bases). This CDR3 spans 13 amino acids. CDR1 SGHVS and CDR2 FNYEAQ come from the germline V gene. The V and J ends lost 10 bases and 8 bases respectively, with 20 bases between them. This chain's CDR3 is CATSLTQGRGYTF. CDR3 in DNA: TGTGCCACTTCGCTCACTCAGGGCAGGGGCTACACCTTC.

The chain uses TRBV5-6 and TRBJ2-5; D possibly corresponds to TRBD1 (6 bases). The CDR3 loop spans 13 amino acids. Germline lookup yields CDR1 SGHDT and CDR2 YYEEEE. V dropped 7 bases and J dropped 5 bases, with 15 bases sitting between them. CDR3 sequence reads: CASQDRLGETQYF. The CDR3 coding sequence is TGTGCCAGCCAAGACAGGCTTGGGGAGACCCAGTACTTC.

The J gene is TRBJ2-4, the V gene TRBV5-6; 9 nucleotides line up with TRBD1. V dropped 4 bases and J dropped 1; count of bases not matched to a gene: 15. CDR3 length: 19 residues. Germline V gene lookup returns CDR1 SGHDT and CDR2 YYEEEE. CDR3: CASSLGTGWGLSAKNIQYF. The CDR3 nucleotides are TGTGCCAGCAGCCTGGGGACAGGGTGGGGTCTGTCGGCCAAAAACATTCAGTACTTC.

The gene calls are TRBV15 and TRBJ1-3; 7 bases line up with TRBD1. This CDR3 is 14 amino acids long. After removal of 9 bases from V and 2 bases from J, the junction contained 7 bases not matched to a gene. CDR1 is LNHNV and CDR2 is YYDKDF in the germline V gene (reference sequence). The CDR3 coding sequence is TGTGCCACGAGGAACAGGGGAACTGGAAACACCATATATTTT. Translation: CATRNRGTGNTIYF.

This sequence joins TRBV15 and TRBJ1-1; TRBD1 might be the D (6 bases). Trimming took 1 base from V and 3 from J, leaving 12 bases between them. CDR1 and CDR2 (germline): LNHNV, YYDKDF (reference sequence). CDR3 length equals 15 residues. DNA of the CDR3: TGTGCCACCAGCAGAGTGGGGGGCATGGACACTGAAGCTTTCTTT. Translating gives CATSRVGGMDTEAFF.

The V call is TRBV18, the J call TRBJ2-3; 7 bases fit TRBD2. Looked up from germline, CDR1 is KGHSH and CDR2 is LQKENI. This CDR3 spans 14 amino acids. With 3 bases clipped from V and 2 bases from J, the junction kept 2 bases outside the gene matches. CDR3 DNA: TGTGCCAGCTCACCGGGACTAAACACAGATACGCAGTATTTT. It yields the protein CASSPGLNTDTQYF. The complete variable domain, with remaining parts taken from reference TRBV18 and TRBJ2-3, reads NAGVMQNPRHLVRRRGQEARLRCSPMKGHSHVYWYRQLPEEGLKFMVYLQKENIIDESGMPKERFSAEFPKEGPSILRIQQVVRGDSAAYFCASSPGLNTDTQYFGPGTRLTVL.

This sequence joins TRBV6-6 and TRBJ2-5; the match to TRBD1 covers 7 bases. Germline values: CDR1 MNHNY, CDR2 SVGAGI (reference sequence). CDR3 length equals 14 residues. The V segment lost 0 bases and the J segment 5 bases; nucleotides outside the gene matches: 3. CDR3 DNA sequence: TGTGCCAGCAGTTACTCGACAGGGCGGGAGACCCAGTACTTC. Amino acids: CASSYSTGRETQYF.

The chain links TRBV7-6 to TRBJ1-1; D unresolved. V gave up 6 bases and J gave up 0 bases, with 8 bases separating them. This CDR3 is 13 amino acids long. The germline V gene has CDR1 SGHVS and CDR2 FNYEAQ. CDR3 DNA sequence: TGTGCCAGCAGAGGAGGGTTGAACACTGAAGCTTTCTTT. Amino acid sequence: CASRGGLNTEAFF.

The chain employs TRBV4-1 and TRBJ2-1; 11 bases fit TRBD2. This CDR3 is built from 18 residues. J lost 4 bases, V lost 1 base, and 9 bases had no gene match. Germline V gene data show CDR1 as MGHRA and CDR2 as YSYEKL. CDR3: CASSQVFLAGGLYNEQFF. In nucleotides, the CDR3 is TGCGCCAGCAGCCAAGTCTTCCTAGCGGGGGGACTGTACAATGAGCAGTTCTTC.

This clone was found once. This rearrangement joins TRBV15 to TRBJ2-7, with 7 positions matching TRBD1. The V gene end was trimmed by 2 bases and the J gene end by 0 bases; junction bases not matched to a gene: 4. Germline CDR1 LNHNV, CDR2 YYDKDF (reference sequence). The CDR3 spans 15 residues. CDR3 residues: CATSRTGASSYEQYF. CDR3 DNA sequence: TGTGCCACCAGCAGAACAGGGGCAAGCTCCTACGAGCAGTACTTC.

CDR3 sequence (DNA): TGCGCCAGCAGCCAGGGGACAGGGGCTGGAAACACCATATATTTT. This sequence encodes CASSQGTGAGNTIYF. V is TRBV4-1 and J is TRBJ1-3; TRBD1 matches 10 bases. The CDR3 is 15 residues long. The J segment lost 2 bases and the V segment lost 3 bases, leaving 1 base of the junction unmatched. Germline values: CDR1 MGHRA, CDR2 YSYEKL.

This clone was counted once. The chain uses TRBV13 and TRBJ2-2; TRBD1 is a possible D gene (5 bases). The CDR3 has 15 amino acids. The V gene lost 0 bases and the J gene lost 0 bases, with 5 bases spanning the gap. The germline gives CDR1 PRHDT, CDR2 FYEKMQ (reference sequence). The CDR3 region has the DNA TGTGCCAGCAGCTTAGGGGGGCCGAACACCGGGGAGCTGTTTTTT. Encoded protein: CASSLGGPNTGELFF. Complete variable domain (other parts from reference TRBV13 and TRBJ2-2): AAGVIQSPRHLIKEKRETATLKCYPIPRHDTVYWYQQGPGQDPQFLISFYEKMQSDKGSIPDRFSAQQFSDYHSELNMSSLELGDSALYFCASSLGGPNTGELFFGEGSRLTVL.

The genes are TRBV4-1 and TRBJ2-5; D not certain. With 8 bases removed from V and 3 bases from J, the gap between germline ends came to 13 bases. CDR1 is MGHRA and CDR2 is YSYEKL in the germline V gene. The CDR3 is 13 residues long. The CDR3 here is CASPVGSKETQYF. CDR3 sequence (DNA): TGCGCCAGCCCCGTTGGGTCAAAAGAGACCCAGTACTTC.

V usage is TRBV5-5 and J usage is TRBJ1-3, with D tentatively TRBD1 (6 bases). Germline V gives CDR1 SGHKS, CDR2 YYEKEE (reference sequence). V was clipped by 4 bases and J by 7 bases, with 18 bases between them. The CDR3 sequence is 15 residues long. In nucleotides, the CDR3 is TGTGCCAGCAGCGTCCACCCAGGGGAGCGGAACACCATATATTTT. It codes for CASSVHPGERNTIYF. Full variable domain (remainder filled in from reference TRBV5-5 and TRBJ1-3): DAGVTQSPTHLIKTRGQQVTLRCSPISGHKSVSWYQQVLGQGPQFIFQYYEKEERGRGNFPDRFSARQFPNYSSELNVNALLLGDSALYLCASSVHPGERNTIYFGEGSWLTVV.

The chain employs TRBV7-6 and TRBJ2-1; D gene uncertain. This CDR3 comprises 13 residues. Looked up from germline, CDR1 is SGHVS and CDR2 is FNYEAQ. V lost 1 base and J 8 bases, leaving 9 bases between the germline ends. CDR3 in amino acids: CASSLVRSHEQFF. The CDR3 DNA reads TGTGCCAGCAGCTTAGTCCGGAGCCATGAGCAGTTCTTC.

The chain couples TRBV6-6 to TRBJ2-7, with 7 bases fitting TRBD1. CDR3 length: 11 residues. The V gene's germline CDR1 is MNHNY and CDR2 SVGAGI (reference sequence). Trimming took 7 bases from V and 7 from J; bases not matched to a gene: 4. The CDR3 protein is CASTRGREQYF. The CDR3 nucleotides read TGTGCCAGCACTAGGGGGCGGGAGCAGTACTTC.

The V and J genes are TRBV7-7 and TRBJ1-1; D unresolved. Germline V lookup: CDR1 SSHAT, CDR2 FNYEAQ (reference sequence). This CDR3 spans 15 amino acids. V gave up 5 bases and J gave up 5 bases, with 18 bases separating them. The chain's CDR3 is CASSPYSSRGTEAFF. In DNA, the CDR3 is TGTGCCAGCAGCCCATACTCCTCACGTGGGACTGAAGCTTTCTTT. Full variable domain (remainder filled in from reference TRBV7-7 and TRBJ1-1): GAGVSQSPRYKVTKRGQDVTLRCDPISSHATLYWYQQALGQGPEFLTYFNYEAQPDKSGLPSDRFSAERPEGSISTLTIQRTEQRDSAMYRCASSPYSSRGTEAFFGQGTRLTVV.

The rearrangement links TRBV27 to TRBJ2-7; D might be TRBD2 (7 bases). The CDR3 has 17 residues. Germline assignment: CDR1 MNHEY and CDR2 SMNVEV (reference sequence). V dropped 5 bases and J dropped 4 bases, with 24 bases sitting between them. The CDR3 region is CASSPPRGGAGLYEQYF. The CDR3 coding sequence is TGTGCCAGCAGTCCTCCGCGTGGGGGGGCAGGCCTTTACGAGCAGTACTTC.

The gene calls are TRBV6-5 and TRBJ1-5; 10 nucleotides line up with TRBD1. In germline, CDR1 is MNHEY, CDR2 SVGAGI. With 5 bases clipped from V and 7 bases from J, the junction kept 2 bases outside the gene matches. The CDR3 is made up of 13 amino acids. Written as DNA, the CDR3 is TGTGCCAGCAGTGGGACAGGGGTGCAGCCCCAGCATTTT. This gives the protein CASSGTGVQPQHF.

The chain joins TRBV10-3 to TRBJ2-5, with D tentatively TRBD1 (5 bases). The CDR3 is 14 residues long. V lost 0 bases to trimming and J lost 2 bases, with 7 bases between them. CDR1 is ENHRY and CDR2 is SYGVKD in the germline V gene. CDR3 DNA: TGTGCCATCAGTGAGTCTCAGGGTCAAGAGACCCAGTACTTC. Amino acid sequence: CAISESQGQETQYF.

The V and J genes are TRBV28 and TRBJ2-3; 9 bases are shared with TRBD1. The CDR3 has 13 amino acids. CDR1 is MDHEN, CDR2 SYDVKM, per germline. The V gene end was trimmed by 9 bases and the J gene end by 2 bases; junction bases not matched to a gene: 3. The CDR3 region has the DNA TGTGCCAGTGGACAGGGGAACACAGATACGCAGTATTTT. This codes for CASGQGNTDTQYF.

The chain combines TRBV9 with TRBJ2-3; D not certain. CDR1 and CDR2 (germline): SGDLS, YYNGEE. This CDR3 contains 15 residues. Trimming stripped 0 bases from V and 0 bases from J, with 8 bases between. This CDR3 reads CASSVVRGSTDTQYF. In DNA, the CDR3 is TGTGCCAGCAGCGTAGTGCGCGGAAGCACAGATACGCAGTATTTT.

The sample holds one count of this clone. The chain couples TRBV5-4 to TRBJ1-4; 10 bases agree with TRBD1. The germline gives CDR1 SGHNT, CDR2 YYREEE (reference sequence). The CDR3 is 16 residues long. V trimming: 4 bases; J trimming: 0 bases; junction bases outside the gene matches: 3. CDR3 amino acids: CASSATGGATNEKLFF. CDR3 sequence (DNA): TGTGCCAGCAGCGCGACAGGGGGCGCAACTAATGAAAAACTGTTTTTT. The whole variable domain, filled in from reference TRBV5-4 and TRBJ1-4, reads ETGVTQSPTHLIKTRGQQVTLRCSSQSGHNTVSWYQQALGQGPQFIFQYYREEENGRGNFPPRFSGLQFPNYSSELNVNALELDDSALYLCASSATGGATNEKLFFGSGTQLSVL.

This clone was detected only a few times. The chain combines TRBV5-4 with TRBJ2-7, with TRBD1 identical over 8 bases. From germline, CDR1 is SGHNT and CDR2 YYREEE (reference sequence). The CDR3 contains 16 residues. The V and J ends lost 4 bases and 2 bases, in that order; junction bases with no gene match: 11. The CDR3 sequence is CASSPTGGSGAYEQYF. Here the CDR3 DNA reads TGTGCCAGCAGCCCCACAGGGGGATCAGGGGCCTACGAGCAGTACTTC.

In DNA form, the CDR3 reads TGTGCCAGCAGTGTGGGGGCTTGGGGAGACCAGCCCCAGCATTTT. Residues: CASSVGAWGDQPQHF. This chain joins TRBV6-1 and TRBJ1-5; TRBD1 might be the D (6 bases). V lost 4 bases, J lost 7 bases, and 17 bases lay in between. From germline, CDR1 is MNHNS and CDR2 SASEGT. The CDR3 loop spans 15 amino acids.

The rearrangement uses TRBV7-6 and TRBJ2-1; the D gene is possibly TRBD1 (6 bases). Trimming cost V 5 bases and J 4 bases, with 24 bases left between them. CDR3 length: 18 amino acids. Germline values: CDR1 SGHVS, CDR2 FNYEAQ. The CDR3 sequence is CASSRRIFTGLQYNEQFF. DNA of the CDR3: TGTGCCAGCAGCCGTCGAATTTTTACAGGGCTCCAATACAATGAGCAGTTCTTC.